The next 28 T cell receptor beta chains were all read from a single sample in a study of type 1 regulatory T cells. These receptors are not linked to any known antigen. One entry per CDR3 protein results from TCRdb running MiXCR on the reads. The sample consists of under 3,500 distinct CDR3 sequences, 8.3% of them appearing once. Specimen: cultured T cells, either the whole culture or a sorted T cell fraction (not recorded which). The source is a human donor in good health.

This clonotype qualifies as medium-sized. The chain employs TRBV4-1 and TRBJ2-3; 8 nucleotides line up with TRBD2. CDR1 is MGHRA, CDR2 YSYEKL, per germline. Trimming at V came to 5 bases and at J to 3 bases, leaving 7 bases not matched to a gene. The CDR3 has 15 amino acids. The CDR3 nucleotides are TGCGCCAGCAGCTCCCCCAGCGGGAGTACAGATACGCAGTATTTT. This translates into CASSSPSGSTDTQYF.

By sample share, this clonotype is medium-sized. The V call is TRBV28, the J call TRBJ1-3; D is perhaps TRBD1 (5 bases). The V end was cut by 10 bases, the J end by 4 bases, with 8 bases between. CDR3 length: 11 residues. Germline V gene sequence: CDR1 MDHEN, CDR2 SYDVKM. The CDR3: CATRGGNTIYF. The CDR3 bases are TGTGCCACCCGGGGGGGAAACACCATATATTTT.

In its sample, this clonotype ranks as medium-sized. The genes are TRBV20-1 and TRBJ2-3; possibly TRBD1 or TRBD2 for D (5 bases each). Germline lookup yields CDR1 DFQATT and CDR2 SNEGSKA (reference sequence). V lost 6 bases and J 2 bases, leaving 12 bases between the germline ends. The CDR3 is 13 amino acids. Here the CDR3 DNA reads TGCAGTGCCGAGGGACCATACACAGATACGCAGTATTTT. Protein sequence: CSAEGPYTDTQYF.

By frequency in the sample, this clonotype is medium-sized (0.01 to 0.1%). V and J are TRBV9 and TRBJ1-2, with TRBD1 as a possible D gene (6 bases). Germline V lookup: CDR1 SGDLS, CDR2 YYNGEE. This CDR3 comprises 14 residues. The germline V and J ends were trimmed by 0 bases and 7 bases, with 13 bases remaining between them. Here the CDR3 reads CASSVGRGAGGYTF. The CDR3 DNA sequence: TGTGCCAGCAGCGTAGGGCGGGGGGCAGGTGGCTACACCTTC.

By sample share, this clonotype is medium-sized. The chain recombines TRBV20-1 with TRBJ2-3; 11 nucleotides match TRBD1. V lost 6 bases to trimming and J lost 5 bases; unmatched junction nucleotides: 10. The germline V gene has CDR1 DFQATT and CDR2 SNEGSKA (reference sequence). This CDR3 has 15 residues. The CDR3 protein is CSAPPGQGGRDTQYF. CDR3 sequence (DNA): TGCAGTGCGCCCCCGGGACAGGGGGGGAGAGATACGCAGTATTTT.

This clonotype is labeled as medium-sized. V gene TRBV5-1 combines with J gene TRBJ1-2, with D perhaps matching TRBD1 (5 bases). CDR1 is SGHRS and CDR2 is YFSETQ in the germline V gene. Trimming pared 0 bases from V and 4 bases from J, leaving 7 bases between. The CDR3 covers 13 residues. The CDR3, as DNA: TGCGCCAGCAGCTTGGGGGGGACCTATGGCTACACCTTC. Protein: CASSLGGTYGYTF.

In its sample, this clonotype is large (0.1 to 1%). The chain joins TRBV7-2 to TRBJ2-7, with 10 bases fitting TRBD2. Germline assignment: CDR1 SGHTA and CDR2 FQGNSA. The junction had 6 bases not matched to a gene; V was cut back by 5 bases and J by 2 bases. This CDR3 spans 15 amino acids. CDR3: CASSPSGSQAYEQYF. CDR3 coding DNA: TGTGCCAGCAGCCCTAGCGGGAGCCAAGCCTACGAGCAGTACTTC.

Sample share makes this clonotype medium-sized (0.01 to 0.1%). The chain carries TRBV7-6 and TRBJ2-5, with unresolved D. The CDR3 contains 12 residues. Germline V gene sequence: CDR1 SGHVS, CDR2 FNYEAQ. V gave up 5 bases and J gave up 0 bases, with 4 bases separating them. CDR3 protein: CASSPHQETQYF. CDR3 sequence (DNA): TGTGCCAGCAGCCCCCACCAAGAGACCCAGTACTTC. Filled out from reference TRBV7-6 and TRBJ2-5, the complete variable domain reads GAGVSQSPRYKVTKRGQDVALRCDPISGHVSLYWYRQALGQGPEFLTYFNYEAQQDKSGLPNDRFSAERPEGSISTLTIQRTEQRDSAMYRCASSPHQETQYFGPGTRLLVL.

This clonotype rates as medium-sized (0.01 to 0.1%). CDR3 sequence reads: CASSREGQTYEQYF. CDR3 bases: TGCGCCAGCAGCCGTGAGGGACAGACCTACGAGCAGTACTTC. V and J are TRBV5-1 and TRBJ2-7; 7 nucleotides agree with TRBD1. Germline loops: CDR1 SGHRS, CDR2 YFSETQ. The CDR3 has 14 residues. The junction had 6 bases not matched to a gene; V was cut back by 4 bases and J by 2 bases.

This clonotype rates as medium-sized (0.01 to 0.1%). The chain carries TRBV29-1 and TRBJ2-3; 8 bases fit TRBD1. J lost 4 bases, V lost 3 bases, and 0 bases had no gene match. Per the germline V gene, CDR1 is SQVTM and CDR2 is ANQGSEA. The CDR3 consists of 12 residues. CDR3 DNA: TGCAGCGTTGACAGGGGGCCAGATACGCAGTATTTT. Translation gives CSVDRGPDTQYF.

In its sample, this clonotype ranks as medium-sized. The CDR3 coding sequence is TGCGCCAGCAGCTTGGGGACAGCGAACAATGAGCAGTTCTTC. Encoded protein: CASSLGTANNEQFF. The chain recombines TRBV5-1 with TRBJ2-1, with D tentatively TRBD1 (6 bases). The CDR3 extends over 14 amino acids. Germline CDR1 is SGHRS and CDR2 is YFSETQ. The V end lost 0 bases, the J end lost 5 bases, and 9 bases lay between the germline ends. Full variable domain (missing parts from reference TRBV5-1 and TRBJ2-1): KAGVTQTPRYLIKTRGQQVTLSCSPISGHRSVSWYQQTPGQGLQFLFEYFSETQRNKGNFPGRFSGRQFSNSRSEMNVSTLELGDSALYLCASSLGTANNEQFFGPGTRLTVL.

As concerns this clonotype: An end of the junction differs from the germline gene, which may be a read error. CDR3 DNA sequence: TGTGTCAGCAGTCAAACAGTATTGAACACTGAAGCTTTCTTT. Protein: CVSSQTVLNTEAFF. The chain has TRBV3-1 and TRBJ1-1; D is ambiguous. Germline lookup yields CDR1 LGHDT and CDR2 YNNKEL (reference sequence). This CDR3 contains 14 residues.

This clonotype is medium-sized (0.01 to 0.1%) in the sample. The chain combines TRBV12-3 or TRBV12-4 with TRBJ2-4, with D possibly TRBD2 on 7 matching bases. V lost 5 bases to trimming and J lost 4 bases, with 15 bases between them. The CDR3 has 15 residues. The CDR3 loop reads CASSPLGGLKNIQYF. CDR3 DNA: TGTGCCAGCAGTCCACTCGGGGGGCTGAAAAACATTCAGTACTTC.

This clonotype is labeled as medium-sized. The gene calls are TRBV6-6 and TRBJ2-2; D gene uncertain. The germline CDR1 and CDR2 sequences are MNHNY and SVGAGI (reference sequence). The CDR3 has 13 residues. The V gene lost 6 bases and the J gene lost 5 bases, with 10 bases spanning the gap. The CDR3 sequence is CASRRSGTGELFF. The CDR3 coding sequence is TGTGCCAGCAGACGGAGTGGGACCGGGGAGCTGTTTTTT.

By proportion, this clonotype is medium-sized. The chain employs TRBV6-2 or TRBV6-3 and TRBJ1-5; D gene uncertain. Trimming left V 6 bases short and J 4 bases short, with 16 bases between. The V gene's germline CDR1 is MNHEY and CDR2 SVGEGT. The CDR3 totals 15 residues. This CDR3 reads CASSHLTVGNQPQHF. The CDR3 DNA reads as TGTGCCAGCAGCCACCTCACGGTTGGGAATCAGCCCCAGCATTTT.

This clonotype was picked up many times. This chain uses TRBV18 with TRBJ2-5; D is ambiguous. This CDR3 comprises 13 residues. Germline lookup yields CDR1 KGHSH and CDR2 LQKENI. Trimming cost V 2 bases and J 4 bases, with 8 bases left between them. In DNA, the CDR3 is TGTGCCAGCTCACCATTCTCCAGAGAGACCCAGTACTTC. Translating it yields CASSPFSRETQYF.

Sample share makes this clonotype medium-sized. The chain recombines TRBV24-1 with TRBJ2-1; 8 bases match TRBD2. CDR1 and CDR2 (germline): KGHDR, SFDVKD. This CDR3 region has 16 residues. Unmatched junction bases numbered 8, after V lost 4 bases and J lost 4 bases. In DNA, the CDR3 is TGTGCCACCAGTGACCCGGCGATAGCGGGATACAATGAGCAGTTCTTC. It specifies CATSDPAIAGYNEQFF.

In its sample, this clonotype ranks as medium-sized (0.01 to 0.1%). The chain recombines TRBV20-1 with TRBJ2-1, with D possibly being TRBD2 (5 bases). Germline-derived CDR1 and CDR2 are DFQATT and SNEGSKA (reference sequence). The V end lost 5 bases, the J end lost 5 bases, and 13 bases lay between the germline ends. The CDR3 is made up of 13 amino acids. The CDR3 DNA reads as TGCAGTGCTTCCTCGACTACTAACAATGAGCAGTTCTTC. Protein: CSASSTTNNEQFF.

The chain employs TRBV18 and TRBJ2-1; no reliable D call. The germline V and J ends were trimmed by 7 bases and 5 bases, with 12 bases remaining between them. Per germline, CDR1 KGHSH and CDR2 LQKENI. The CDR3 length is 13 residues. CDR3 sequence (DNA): TGTGCCAGCTGGGCGGAGATTCACAATGAGCAGTTCTTC. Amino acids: CASWAEIHNEQFF.

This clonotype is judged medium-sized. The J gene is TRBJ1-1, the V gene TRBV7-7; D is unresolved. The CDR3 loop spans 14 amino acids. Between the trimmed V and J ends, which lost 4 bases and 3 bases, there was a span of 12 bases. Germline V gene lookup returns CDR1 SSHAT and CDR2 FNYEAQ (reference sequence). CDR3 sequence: CASSSRGSYTEAFF. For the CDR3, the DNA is TGTGCCAGCAGCTCGCGGGGATCGTACACTGAAGCTTTCTTT.

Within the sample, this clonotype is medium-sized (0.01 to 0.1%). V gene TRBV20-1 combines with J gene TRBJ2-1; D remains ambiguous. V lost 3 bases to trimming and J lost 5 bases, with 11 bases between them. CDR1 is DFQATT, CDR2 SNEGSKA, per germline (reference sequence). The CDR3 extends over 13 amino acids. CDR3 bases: TGCAGTGCTAGGGGTCCAATTGACAATGAGCAGTTCTTC. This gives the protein CSARGPIDNEQFF.

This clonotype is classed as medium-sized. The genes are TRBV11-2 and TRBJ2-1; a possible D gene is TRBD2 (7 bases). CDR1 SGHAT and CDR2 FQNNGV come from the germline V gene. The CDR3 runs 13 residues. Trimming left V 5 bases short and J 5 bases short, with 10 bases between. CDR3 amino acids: CASSPGGHNEQFF. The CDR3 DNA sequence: TGTGCCAGCAGCCCCGGGGGGCACAATGAGCAGTTCTTC.

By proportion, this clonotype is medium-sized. CDR3 bases: TGTGCCAGCAGCCAATCTGGGGCCAACGTCCTGACTTTC. Amino acid sequence: CASSQSGANVLTF. The rearrangement links TRBV4-2 to TRBJ2-6; no clear D. Trimming stripped 2 bases from V and 1 base from J, with 0 bases between. Germline-derived CDR1 and CDR2 are LGHNA and YNFKEQ. The length of the CDR3 is 13 residues.

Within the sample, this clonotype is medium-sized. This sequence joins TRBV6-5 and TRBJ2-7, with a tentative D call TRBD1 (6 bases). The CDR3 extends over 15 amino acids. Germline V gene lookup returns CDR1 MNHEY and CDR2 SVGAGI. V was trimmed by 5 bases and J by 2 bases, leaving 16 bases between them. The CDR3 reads CASSTGTFFPYEQYF. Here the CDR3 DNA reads TGTGCCAGCAGTACTGGGACATTTTTCCCCTACGAGCAGTACTTC.

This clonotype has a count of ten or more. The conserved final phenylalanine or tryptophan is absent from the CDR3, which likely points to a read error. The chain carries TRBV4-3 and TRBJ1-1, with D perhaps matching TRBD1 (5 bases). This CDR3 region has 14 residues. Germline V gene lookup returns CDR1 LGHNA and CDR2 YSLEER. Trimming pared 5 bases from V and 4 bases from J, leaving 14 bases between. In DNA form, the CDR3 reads TGCGCCAGCAGCATCGGGGGGGTGGGCACTGAAGCTTTCTAT. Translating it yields CASSIGGVGTEAFY.

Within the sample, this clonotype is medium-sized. CDR3 region: CSPWGVETQYF. CDR3 in DNA: TGCAGCCCATGGGGGGTTGAGACCCAGTACTTC. The chain carries TRBV20-1 and TRBJ2-5; D possibly corresponds to TRBD2 (6 bases). The CDR3 has 11 residues. Germline assignment: CDR1 DFQATT and CDR2 SNEGSKA (reference sequence).

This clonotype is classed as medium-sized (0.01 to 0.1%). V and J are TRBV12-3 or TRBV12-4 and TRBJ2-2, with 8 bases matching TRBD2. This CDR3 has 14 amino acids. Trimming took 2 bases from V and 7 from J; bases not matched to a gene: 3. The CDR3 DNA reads TGTGCCAGCAGTTTAAGGCTAGCGGGCGGGGAGCTGTTTTTT. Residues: CASSLRLAGGELFF.

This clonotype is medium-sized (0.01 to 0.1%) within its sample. For the CDR3, the DNA is TGTGCCAGCAGCGTAGGAGTCGGGCAAGAGACCCAGTACTTC. Translating it yields CASSVGVGQETQYF. This rearrangement joins TRBV9 to TRBJ2-5, with D unclear. This CDR3 has 14 amino acids. The germline CDR1 and CDR2 sequences are SGDLS and YYNGEE. Trimming took 0 bases from V and 2 from J, leaving 8 bases between them.